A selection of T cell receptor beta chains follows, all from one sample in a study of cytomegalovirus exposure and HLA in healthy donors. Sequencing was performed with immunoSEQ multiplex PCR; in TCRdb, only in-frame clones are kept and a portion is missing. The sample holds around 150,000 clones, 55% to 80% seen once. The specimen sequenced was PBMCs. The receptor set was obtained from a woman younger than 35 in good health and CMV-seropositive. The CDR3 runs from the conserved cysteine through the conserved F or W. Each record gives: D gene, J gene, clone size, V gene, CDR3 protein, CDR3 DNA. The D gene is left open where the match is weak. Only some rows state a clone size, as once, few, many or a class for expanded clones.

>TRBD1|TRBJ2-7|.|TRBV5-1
CASSYPGRDRYYEQYF
TGCGCCAGCAGCTACCCAGGCCGGGACAGATACTACGAGCAGTACTTC
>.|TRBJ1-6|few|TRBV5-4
CASSLDQGSYNSPLHF
TGTGCCAGCAGCTTAGACCAGGGGTCCTATAATTCACCCCTCCACTTT
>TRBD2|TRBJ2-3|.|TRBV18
CASSPRMLAGGPDTQYF
TGTGCCAGCTCACCAAGGATGCTAGCGGGAGGGCCGGATACGCAGTATTTT
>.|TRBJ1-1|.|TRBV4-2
CASSQVLVNTEAFF
TGTGCCAGCAGCCAAGTCCTCGTAAACACTGAAGCTTTCTTT
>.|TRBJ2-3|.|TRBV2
CASSDNTYREKDTDTQYF
TGTGCCAGCAGTGACAATACCTACAGGGAGAAGGACACAGATACGCAGTATTTT
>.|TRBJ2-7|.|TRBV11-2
CASSLDNSYEQYF
TGTGCCAGCAGCTTAGATAACAGCTACGAGCAGTACTTC
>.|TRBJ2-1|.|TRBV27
CASSISGSEQFF
TGTGCCAGCAGTATTAGCGGAAGTGAGCAGTTCTTC
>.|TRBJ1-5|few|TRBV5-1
CASSLDGTFGNQPQHF
TGCGCCAGCAGCTTGGACGGGACATTTGGCAACCAGCCCCAGCATTTT
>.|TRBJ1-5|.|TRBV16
CASSQRGGQPQHF
TGTGCCAGCAGCCAAAGAGGGGGACAGCCCCAGCATTTT
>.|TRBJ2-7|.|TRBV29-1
CSVEVLLGGPQNEQYF
TGCAGCGTTGAAGTTCTCCTGGGGGGTCCACAGAACGAGCAGTACTTC
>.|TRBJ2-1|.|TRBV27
CASSLFAAASYNEQFF
TGTGCCAGCAGTTTATTTGCGGCAGCCTCCTACAATGAGCAGTTCTTC
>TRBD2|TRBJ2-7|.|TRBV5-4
CASSFSAGATYEQYF
TGTGCCAGCAGCTTCTCAGCGGGAGCCACCTACGAGCAGTACTTC
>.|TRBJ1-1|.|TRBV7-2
CASSSQGGGTEAFF
TGTGCCAGCAGCTCCCAGGGAGGCGGCACTGAAGCTTTCTTT
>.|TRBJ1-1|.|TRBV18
CASSPPNREEAFF
TGTGCCAGCTCACCACCGAACAGGGAAGAAGCTTTCTTT
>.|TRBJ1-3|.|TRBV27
CASRPQGSTGNTIYF
TGTGCCAGCAGACCTCAGGGTAGCACTGGAAACACCATATATTTT
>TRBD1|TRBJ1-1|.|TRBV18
CASSPGQLNTEAFF
TGTGCCAGCTCCCCGGGACAGCTGAACACTGAAGCCTTCTTT
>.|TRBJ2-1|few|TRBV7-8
CASSSLSRGQFF
TGTGCCAGCAGCTCTCTTAGTAGAGGGCAGTTCTTC
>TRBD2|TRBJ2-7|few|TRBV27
CASRTSGGPYEQYF
TGTGCCAGCAGAACTTCGGGAGGGCCCTACGAGCAGTACTTC
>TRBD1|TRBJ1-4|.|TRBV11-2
CASSLDRVAEKLFF
TGTGCCAGCAGCCTAGACAGGGTTGCGGAAAAACTGTTTTTT
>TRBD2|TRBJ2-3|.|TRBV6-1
CASNLAGGLTDTQYF
TGTGCCAGCAATTTAGCGGGGGGCCTTACAGATACGCAGTATTTT
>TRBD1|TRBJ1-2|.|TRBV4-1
CASSQEPAFGQGLFGGYTF
TGCGCCAGCAGCCAAGAACCCGCATTCGGACAGGGTTTGTTTGGTGGCTACACCTTC
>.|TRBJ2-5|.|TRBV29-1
CSGGGGAEKTQYF
TGCAGCGGGGGTGGGGGGGCGGAAAAGACCCAGTACTTC
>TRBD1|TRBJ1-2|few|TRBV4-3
CASSQEPTGTGLYGYTF
TGCGCCAGCAGCCAAGAGCCCACCGGGACAGGGTTGTATGGCTACACCTTC
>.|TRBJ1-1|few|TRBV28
CASSLYYTEAFF
TGTGCCAGCAGTTTATACTACACTGAAGCTTTCTTT
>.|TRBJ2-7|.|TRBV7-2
CASSIPSTGIHEQYF
TGTGCCAGCAGCATCCCCTCTACAGGAATACACGAGCAGTACTTC
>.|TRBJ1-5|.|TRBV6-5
CASSYGQSNQPQHF
TGTGCCAGCAGTTATGGCCAGAGCAATCAGCCCCAGCATTTT
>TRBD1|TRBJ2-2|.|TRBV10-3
CAISVQGSGELFF
TGTGCCATCAGTGTACAGGGGAGCGGGGAGCTGTTTTTT
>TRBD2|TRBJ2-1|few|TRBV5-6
CASSARGGPSYNEQFF
TGTGCCAGCAGCGCCCGCGGGGGTCCTTCCTACAATGAGCAGTTCTTC
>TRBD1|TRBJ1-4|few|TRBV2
CASRTGERGEKLFF
TGTGCCAGCCGGACAGGCGAAAGGGGAGAAAAACTGTTTTTT
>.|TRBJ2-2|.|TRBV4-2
CASSPEVGTGELFF
TGTGCCAGCAGCCCGGAGGTGGGCACCGGGGAGCTGTTTTTT
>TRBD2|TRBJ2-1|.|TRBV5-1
CASSLAGGRDEQFF
TGCGCCAGCAGCTTGGCGGGGGGTCGGGATGAGCAGTTCTTC
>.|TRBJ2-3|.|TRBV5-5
CASSLEGTDTQYF
TGTGCCAGCAGCTTGGAGGGGACAGATACGCAGTATTTT
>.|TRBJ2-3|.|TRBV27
CASSLSRQENPLYGTDTQYF
TGTGCCAGCAGTTTATCTAGACAGGAAAACCCCCTATATGGCACAGATACGCAGTATTTT
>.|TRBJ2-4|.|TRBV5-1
CASSLGAKRNIQYF
TGCGCCAGCAGCTTGGGGGCGAAGCGGAACATTCAGTACTTC
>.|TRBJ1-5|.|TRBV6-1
CASSVLRGRGGNQPQHF
TGTGCCAGCAGTGTCCTTAGGGGCAGGGGTGGCAATCAGCCCCAGCATTTT
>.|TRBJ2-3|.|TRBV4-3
CASSQDSWTAKDTQYF
TGCGCCAGCAGCCAAGATTCTTGGACAGCCAAGGATACGCAGTATTTT
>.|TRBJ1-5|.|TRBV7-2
CASSLAVRNQPQHF
TGTGCCAGCAGCTTAGCGGTACGGAATCAGCCCCAGCATTTT
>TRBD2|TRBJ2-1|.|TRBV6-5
CASSSQGAGDVDEQFF
TGTGCCAGCAGTTCCCAGGGAGCGGGAGATGTCGATGAGCAGTTCTTC
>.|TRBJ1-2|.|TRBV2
CASSAKGWDSVYGYTF
TGTGCCAGCAGCGCCAAGGGGTGGGATTCTGTCTATGGCTACACCTTC
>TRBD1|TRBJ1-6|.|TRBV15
CATSYGQGINSPLHF
TGTGCCACCAGTTACGGACAGGGTATTAATTCACCCCTCCACTTT
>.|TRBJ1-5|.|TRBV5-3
CASLQVATNTNQPQHF
TGTGCCAGCCTACAGGTTGCAACAAACACCAATCAGCCCCAGCATTTT
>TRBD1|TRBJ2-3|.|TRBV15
CATSREDRATDTQYF
TGTGCCACCAGCAGAGAGGACAGGGCCACAGATACGCAGTATTTT
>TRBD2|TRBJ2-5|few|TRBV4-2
CASSQDSGLAGQEAQYF
TGTGCCAGCAGCCAAGATAGTGGACTAGCGGGTCAGGAGGCCCAGTACTTC
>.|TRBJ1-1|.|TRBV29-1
CSVGIRRRENTEAFF
TGCAGCGTTGGGATAAGACGACGGGAGAACACTGAAGCTTTCTTT
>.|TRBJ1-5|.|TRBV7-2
CASSLVAFNQPQHF
TGTGCCAGCAGCTTAGTAGCCTTCAATCAGCCCCAGCATTTT
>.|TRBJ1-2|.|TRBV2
CASSEGPVPNYGYTF
TGTGCCAGCAGTGAAGGGCCCGTTCCTAACTATGGCTACACCTTC
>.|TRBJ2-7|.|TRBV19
CASSPHSYEQYF
TGTGCCAGTAGTCCCCACTCCTACGAGCAGTACTTC
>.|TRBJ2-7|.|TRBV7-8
CASSLGTISYEQYF
TGTGCCAGCAGCTTAGGGACAATATCCTACGAGCAGTACTTC
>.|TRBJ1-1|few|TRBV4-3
CASSQGGVLTEAFF
TGCGCCAGCAGCCAAGGCGGGGTATTGACTGAAGCTTTCTTT
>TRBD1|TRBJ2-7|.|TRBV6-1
CASSADRASYEQYF
TGTGCCAGCAGTGCGGACAGGGCCTCCTACGAGCAGTACTTC
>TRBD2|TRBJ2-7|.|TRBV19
CASSILSGSGYEQYF
TGTGCCAGTAGTATCCTTAGCGGGAGTGGGTACGAGCAGTACTTC
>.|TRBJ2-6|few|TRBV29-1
CSVDLSGANVLTF
TGCAGCGTTGATTTATCTGGGGCCAACGTCCTGACTTTC
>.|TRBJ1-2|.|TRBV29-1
CSVALGPRGYTF
TGCAGCGTTGCCCTGGGGCCTCGAGGCTACACCTTC
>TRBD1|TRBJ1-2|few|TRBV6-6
CASREQGSYGYTF
TGTGCCAGCAGAGAACAGGGGTCCTATGGCTACACCTTC
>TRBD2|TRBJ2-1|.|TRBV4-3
CASSQVAGGSYNEQFF
TGCGCCAGCAGCCAAGTAGCGGGGGGATCATACAATGAGCAGTTCTTC
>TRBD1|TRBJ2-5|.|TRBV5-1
CASSQGQVQQYF
TGCGCCAGCAGCCAGGGACAGGTCCAGCAGTACTTC
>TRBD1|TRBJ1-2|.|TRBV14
CASSQIPGQDYGYTF
TGTGCCAGCAGCCAAATACCGGGACAGGATTATGGCTACACCTTC
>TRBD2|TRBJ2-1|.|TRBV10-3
CAIRSSGGGYNEQFF
TGTGCCATCAGATCTAGCGGGGGGGGGTACAATGAGCAGTTCTTC